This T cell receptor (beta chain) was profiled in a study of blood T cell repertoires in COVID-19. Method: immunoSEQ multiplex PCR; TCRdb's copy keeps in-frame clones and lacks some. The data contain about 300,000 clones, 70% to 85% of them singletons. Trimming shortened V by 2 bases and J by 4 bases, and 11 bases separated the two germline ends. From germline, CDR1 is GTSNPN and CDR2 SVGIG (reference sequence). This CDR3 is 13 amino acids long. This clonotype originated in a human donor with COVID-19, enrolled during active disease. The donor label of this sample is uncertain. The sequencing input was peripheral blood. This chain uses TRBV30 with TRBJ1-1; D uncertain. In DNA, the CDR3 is TGTGCCTGGAGTCGTTGGGGAGGCACTGAAGCTTTCTTT. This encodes CAWSRWGGTEAFF.